The clone carrying this TCR beta chain has only a few counts. Its antigen is not known. This sample was taken from a study of T-cell memory formation after mild COVID-19. Study conclusions and caveats: Chiefly within CM and EM were the contracting CD4+ clones; CD8+ ones were within EMRA. Contracting clones from day 15 to 85 had balanced CD4/CD8; later expanders favoured CD4+.

One entry per CDR3 protein, called by TCRdb with MiXCR from the 5' RACE reads. The sample has 150,000 to 200,000 distinct CDR3 sequences, more than 9% seen once. Germline CDR1 reads SGHTA; CDR2 reads FQGNSA. The V and J ends lost 4 bases and 6 bases respectively, with 19 bases between them. CDR3 size: 16 residues. Sequenced: PBMCs or a T cell subset sorted from them (not recorded which). The chain recombines TRBV7-2 with TRBJ2-1, with D perhaps matching TRBD1 (7 bases). This TCR was sampled from a man aged 18 to 29 who had mild COVID-19 (a few samples of this study predate the infection). Cell type and time point are not known. DNA for the CDR3: TGTGCCAGCAGCTATAGGTTCAGGGGGGTGGTCAATGAGCAGTTCTTC. The encoded protein is CASSYRFRGVVNEQFF.